This TCR beta chain is drawn from a study of T cells in Graves' hyperthyroidism and ophthalmopathy. The table lists this clonotype with a few counts. TCR beta CDR3 sequences were amplified from RNA transcripts. HTBI primers were employed in a first-round RT-PCR of the TCR CDR3. TCRdb re-derived calls from the multiplex PCR reads in MiXCR, one entry per CDR3 protein. The sample contains approximately 600,000 distinct CDR3 sequences, around 13% of which appear only once. The ends were cut back, 5 bases at V and 6 bases at J, with 13 bases in the middle. The germline CDR1 and CDR2 sequences are SGHTA and FQGTGA. This CDR3 comprises 13 residues.

The sample consisted of blood. This receptor was taken from a woman in her 30s with Graves' hyperthyroidism that later progressed to Graves' ophthalmopathy. V gene TRBV7-3 combines with J gene TRBJ1-1, with TRBD1 as a possible D gene (6 bases). This chain's CDR3 is CASSLGGAAEAFF. The CDR3 coding sequence is TGTGCCAGCAGCCTAGGGGGAGCCGCTGAAGCTTTCTTT.